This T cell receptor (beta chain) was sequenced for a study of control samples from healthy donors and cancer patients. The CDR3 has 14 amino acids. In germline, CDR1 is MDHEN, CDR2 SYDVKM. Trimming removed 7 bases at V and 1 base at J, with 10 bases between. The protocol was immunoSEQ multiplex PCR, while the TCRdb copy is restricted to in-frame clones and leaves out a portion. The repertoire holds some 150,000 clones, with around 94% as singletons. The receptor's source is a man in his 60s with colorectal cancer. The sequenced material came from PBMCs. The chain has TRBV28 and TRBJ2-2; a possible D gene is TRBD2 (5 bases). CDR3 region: CASNLGLNTGELFF. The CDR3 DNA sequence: TGTGCCAGCAACTTAGGACTGAACACCGGGGAGCTGTTTTTT.